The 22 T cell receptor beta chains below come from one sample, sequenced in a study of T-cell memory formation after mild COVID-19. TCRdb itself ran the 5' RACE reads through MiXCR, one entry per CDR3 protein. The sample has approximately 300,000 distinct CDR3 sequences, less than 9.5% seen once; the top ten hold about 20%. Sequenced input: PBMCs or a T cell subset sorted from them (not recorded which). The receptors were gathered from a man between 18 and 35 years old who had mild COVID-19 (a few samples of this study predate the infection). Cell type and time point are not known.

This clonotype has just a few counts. The CDR3: CASSNRDRGLSESDYGYTF. The CDR3 region has the DNA TGTGCCAGCAGTAACCGGGACAGGGGGCTCAGCGAGTCGGACTATGGCTACACCTTC. The genes are TRBV6-5 and TRBJ1-2; TRBD1 matches at 12 bases. CDR3 length equals 19 residues. Germline loops: CDR1 MNHEY, CDR2 SVGAGI. V shed 5 bases and J 3 bases; nucleotides not matched to a gene: 16.

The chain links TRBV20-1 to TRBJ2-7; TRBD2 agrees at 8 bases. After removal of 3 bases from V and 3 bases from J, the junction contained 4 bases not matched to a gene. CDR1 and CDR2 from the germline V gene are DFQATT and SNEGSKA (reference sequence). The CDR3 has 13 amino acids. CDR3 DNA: TGCAGTGCTAGGAGAGCGGGGGACTACGAGCAGTACTTC. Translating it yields CSARRAGDYEQYF.

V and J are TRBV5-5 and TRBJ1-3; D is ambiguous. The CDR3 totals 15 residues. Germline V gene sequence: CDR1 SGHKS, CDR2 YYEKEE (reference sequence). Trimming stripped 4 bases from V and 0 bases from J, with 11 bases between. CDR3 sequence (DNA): TGTGCCAGCAGCCCGACTTTTGCCTCTGGAAACACCATATATTTT. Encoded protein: CASSPTFASGNTIYF.

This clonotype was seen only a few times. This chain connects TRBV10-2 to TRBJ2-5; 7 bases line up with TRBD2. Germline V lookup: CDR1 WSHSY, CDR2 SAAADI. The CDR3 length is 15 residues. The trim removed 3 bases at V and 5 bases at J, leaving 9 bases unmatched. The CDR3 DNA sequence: TGCGCCAGCAGTGAATTTGGCGGGGGTGAGGAGACCCAGTACTTC. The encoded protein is CASSEFGGGEETQYF.

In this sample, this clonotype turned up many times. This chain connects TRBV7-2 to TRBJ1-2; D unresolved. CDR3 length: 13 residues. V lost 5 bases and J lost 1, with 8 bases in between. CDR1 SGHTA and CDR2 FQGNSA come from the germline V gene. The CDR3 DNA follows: TGTGCCAGCAGCCCAGACATTAACTATGGCTACACCTTC. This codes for CASSPDINYGYTF.

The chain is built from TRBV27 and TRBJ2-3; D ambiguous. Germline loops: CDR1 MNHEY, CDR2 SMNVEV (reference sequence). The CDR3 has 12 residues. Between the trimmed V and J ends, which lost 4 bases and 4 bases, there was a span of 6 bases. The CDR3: CASSSAADTQYF. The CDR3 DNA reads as TGTGCCAGCAGTTCCGCCGCAGATACGCAGTATTTT.

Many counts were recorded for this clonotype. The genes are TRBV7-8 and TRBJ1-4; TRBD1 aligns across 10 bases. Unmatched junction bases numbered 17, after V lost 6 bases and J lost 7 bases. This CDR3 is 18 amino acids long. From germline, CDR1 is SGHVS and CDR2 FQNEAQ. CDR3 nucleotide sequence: TGTGCCAGCAGTTCTACGACCGACCCGGGACAGGGGAGTGAAAAACTGTTTTTT. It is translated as CASSSTTDPGQGSEKLFF.

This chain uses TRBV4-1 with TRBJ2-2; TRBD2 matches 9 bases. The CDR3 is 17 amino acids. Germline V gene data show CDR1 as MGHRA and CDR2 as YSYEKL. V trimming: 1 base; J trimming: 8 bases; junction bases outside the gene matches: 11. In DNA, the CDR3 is TGCGCCAGCAGCCAAGGGCTAGCGGGGAGCCTAGGAGGGGAGCTGTTTTTT. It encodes CASSQGLAGSLGGELFF.

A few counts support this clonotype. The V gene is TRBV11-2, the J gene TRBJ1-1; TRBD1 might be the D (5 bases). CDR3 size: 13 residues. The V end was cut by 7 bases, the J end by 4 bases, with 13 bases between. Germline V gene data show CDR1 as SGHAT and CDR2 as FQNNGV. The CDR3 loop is CASIGLGGTEAFF. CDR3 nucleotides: TGTGCCAGCATCGGGTTGGGGGGCACTGAAGCTTTCTTT.

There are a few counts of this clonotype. The CDR3 DNA reads as TGTGCCAGCACATTCCCAGCCTCAGCCTCTAATTCACCCCTCCACTTT. Encoded protein: CASTFPASASNSPLHF. The genes are TRBV2 and TRBJ1-6; D unclear. Germline assignment: CDR1 SNHLY and CDR2 FYNNEI. The CDR3 is 16 residues long. The ends were cut back, 7 bases at V and 6 bases at J, with 19 bases in the middle.

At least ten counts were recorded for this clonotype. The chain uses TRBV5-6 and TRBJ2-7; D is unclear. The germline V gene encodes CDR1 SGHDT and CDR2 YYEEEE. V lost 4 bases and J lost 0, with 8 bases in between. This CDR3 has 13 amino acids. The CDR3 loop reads CASSGVDSYEQYV. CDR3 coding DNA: TGTGCCAGCAGCGGGGTAGACTCCTACGAGCAGTACGTC.

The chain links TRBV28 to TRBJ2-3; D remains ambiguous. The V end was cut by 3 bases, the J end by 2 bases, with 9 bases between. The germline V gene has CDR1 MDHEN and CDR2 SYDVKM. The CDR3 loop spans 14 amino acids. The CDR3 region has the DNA TGTGCCAGCAGTTTCTACAGCGACACAGATACGCAGTATTTT. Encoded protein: CASSFYSDTDTQYF.

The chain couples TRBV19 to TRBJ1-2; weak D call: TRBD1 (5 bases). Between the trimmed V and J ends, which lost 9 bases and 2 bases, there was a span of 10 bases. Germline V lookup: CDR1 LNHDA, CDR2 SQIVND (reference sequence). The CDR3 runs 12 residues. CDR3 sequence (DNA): TGTGCCAGCATGACAGTGAACTATGGCTACACCTTC. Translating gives CASMTVNYGYTF.

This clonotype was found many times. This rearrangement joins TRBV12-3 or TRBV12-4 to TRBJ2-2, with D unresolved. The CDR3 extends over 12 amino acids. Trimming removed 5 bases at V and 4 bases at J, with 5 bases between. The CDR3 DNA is TGTGCCAGCAGTCGATCCACCGGGGAGCTGTTTTTT. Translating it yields CASSRSTGELFF.

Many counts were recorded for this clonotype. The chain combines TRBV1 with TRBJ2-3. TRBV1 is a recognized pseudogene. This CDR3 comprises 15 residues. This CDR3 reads CTSSHEEGPTDTQYF. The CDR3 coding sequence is TGCACCAGCAGCCATGAAGAAGGTCCCACAGATACGCAGTATTTT.

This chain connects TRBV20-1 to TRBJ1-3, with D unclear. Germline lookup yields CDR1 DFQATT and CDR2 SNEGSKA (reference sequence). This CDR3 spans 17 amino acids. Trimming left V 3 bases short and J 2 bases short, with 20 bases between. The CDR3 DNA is TGCAGTGCTAGGGGATCAGGCCAGTGGAGCCCTGGAAACACCATATATTTT. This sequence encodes CSARGSGQWSPGNTIYF.

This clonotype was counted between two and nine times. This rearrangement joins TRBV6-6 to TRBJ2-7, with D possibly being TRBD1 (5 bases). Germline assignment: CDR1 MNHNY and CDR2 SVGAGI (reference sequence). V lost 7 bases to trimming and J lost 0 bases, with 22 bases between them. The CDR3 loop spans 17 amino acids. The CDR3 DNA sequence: TGTGCCAGCACTAAAGGACACCTGAACTACAACTCCTACGAGCAGTACGTC. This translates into CASTKGHLNYNSYEQYV.

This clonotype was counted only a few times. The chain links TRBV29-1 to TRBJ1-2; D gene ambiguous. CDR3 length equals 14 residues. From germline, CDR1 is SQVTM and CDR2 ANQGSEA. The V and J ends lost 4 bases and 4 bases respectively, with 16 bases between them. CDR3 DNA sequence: TGCAGCGTTGCTAACGGTGGGCAGTTCTATGGCTACACCTTC. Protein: CSVANGGQFYGYTF.

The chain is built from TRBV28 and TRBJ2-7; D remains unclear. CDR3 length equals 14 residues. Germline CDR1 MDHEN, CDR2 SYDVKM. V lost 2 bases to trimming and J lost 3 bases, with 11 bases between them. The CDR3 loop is CASSLSTGHYEQYV. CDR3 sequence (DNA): TGTGCCAGCAGTTTAAGCACGGGTCACTACGAGCAGTACGTC.

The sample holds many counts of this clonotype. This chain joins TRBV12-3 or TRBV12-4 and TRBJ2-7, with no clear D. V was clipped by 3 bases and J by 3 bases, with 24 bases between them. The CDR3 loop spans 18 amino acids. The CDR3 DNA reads TGTGCCAGCAGTTTTGGAATAGTGTGGGCAGATGGAAACTACGAGCAGTACTTC. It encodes CASSFGIVWADGNYEQYF.

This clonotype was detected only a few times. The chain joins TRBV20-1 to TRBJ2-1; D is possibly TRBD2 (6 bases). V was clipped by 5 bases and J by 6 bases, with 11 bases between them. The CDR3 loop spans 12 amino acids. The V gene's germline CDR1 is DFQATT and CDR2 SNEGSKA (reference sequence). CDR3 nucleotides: TGCAGTGCTTCCCGGGACTTCAATGAGCAGTTCTTC. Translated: CSASRDFNEQFF.

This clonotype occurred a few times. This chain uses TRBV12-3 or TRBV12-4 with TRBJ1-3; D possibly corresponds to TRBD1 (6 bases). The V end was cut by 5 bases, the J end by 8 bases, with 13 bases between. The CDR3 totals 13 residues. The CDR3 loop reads CASSLQGRDTIYF. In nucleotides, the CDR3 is TGTGCCAGCAGTCTGCAGGGGAGGGACACCATATATTTT.